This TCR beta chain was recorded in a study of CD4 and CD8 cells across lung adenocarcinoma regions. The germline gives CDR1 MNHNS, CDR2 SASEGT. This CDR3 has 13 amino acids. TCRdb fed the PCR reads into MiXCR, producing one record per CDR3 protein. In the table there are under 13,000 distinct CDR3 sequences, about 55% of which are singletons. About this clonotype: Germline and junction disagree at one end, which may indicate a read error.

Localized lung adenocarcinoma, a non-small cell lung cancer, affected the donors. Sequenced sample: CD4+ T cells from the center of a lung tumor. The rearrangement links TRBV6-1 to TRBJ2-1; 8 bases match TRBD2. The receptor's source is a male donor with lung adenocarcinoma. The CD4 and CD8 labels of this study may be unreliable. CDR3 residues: CASSEGGSGKWYF. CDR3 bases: TGTGCCAGCAGTGAAGGTGGTAGCGGGAAGTGGTACTTC.